This T cell receptor (beta chain) was documented in a study of blood T cell repertoires in COVID-19. Study as a whole: Acute and convalescent COVID-19 specimens originated in the United States, Italy and Spain.

The method was immunoSEQ multiplex PCR; TCRdb's version includes in-frame clones alone and lacks a portion of them. This repertoire shows 200,000 to 250,000 clones, under 90% found once; its top ten account for around a sixth. This CDR3 has 16 residues. The clonotype was recovered from a woman of 80 years or more with active or convalescent COVID-19. This chain connects TRBV21-1 to TRBJ2-1; TRBD1 is taken as the D call from the table, unchecked against the DNA. TRBV21-1 is assigned pseudogene status. The sequenced material came from peripheral blood. Written as DNA, the CDR3 is TGTGCCAGCAGCAAAGCGTGGACAGGGACCTACAATGAGCAGTTCTTC. Translation gives CASSKAWTGTYNEQFF.